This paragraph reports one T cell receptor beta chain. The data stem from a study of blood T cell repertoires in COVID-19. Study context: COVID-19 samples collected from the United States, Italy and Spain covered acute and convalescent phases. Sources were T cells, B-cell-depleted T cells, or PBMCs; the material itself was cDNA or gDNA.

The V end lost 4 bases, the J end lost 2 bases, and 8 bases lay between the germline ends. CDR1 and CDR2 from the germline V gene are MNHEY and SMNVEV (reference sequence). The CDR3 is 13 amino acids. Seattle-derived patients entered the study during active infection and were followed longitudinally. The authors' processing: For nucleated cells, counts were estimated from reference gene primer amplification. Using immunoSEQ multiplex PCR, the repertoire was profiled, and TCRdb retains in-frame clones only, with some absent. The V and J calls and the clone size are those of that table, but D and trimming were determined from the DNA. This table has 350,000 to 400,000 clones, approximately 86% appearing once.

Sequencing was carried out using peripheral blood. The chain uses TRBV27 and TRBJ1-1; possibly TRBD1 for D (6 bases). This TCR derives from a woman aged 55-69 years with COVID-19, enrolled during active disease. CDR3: CASSSGVNTEAFF. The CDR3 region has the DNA TGTGCCAGCAGTTCAGGGGTTAACACTGAAGCTTTCTTT.